The 12 T cell receptor beta chains presented below share a single source sample, sequenced in a study of blood T cell repertoires in COVID-19. Sequenced by immunoSEQ multiplex PCR; TCRdb stores in-frame clones only, minus some. Among about 300,000 clones listed, roughly 90% were seen once. Specimen: PBMCs or T cells enriched from blood (not recorded which). The receptors were gathered from a young woman who had recovered from COVID-19.

Note on this clone: The junction differs from germline at one of its ends, possibly a read error. The chain carries TRBV7-9 and TRBJ2-1, with 11 positions matching TRBD2. This CDR3 has 14 amino acids. The germline CDR1 and CDR2 sequences are SEHNR and FQNEAQ (reference sequence). The CDR3, as DNA: TGTGCCAGCAGCCTAGCGGGAGGTGCTAATGAGCAGTTCTTC. This encodes CASSLAGGANEQFF.

CDR3 coding DNA: TGTGCCACCGCTACTTCAGGCTCCTACAATGAGCAGTTCTTC. It encodes CATATSGSYNEQFF. This rearrangement joins TRBV24-1 to TRBJ2-1; the D is unclear. Germline assignment: CDR1 KGHDR and CDR2 SFDVKD. Trimming took 9 bases from V and 0 from J, leaving 11 bases between them. This CDR3 comprises 14 residues.

The chain combines TRBV15 with TRBJ2-7, with D perhaps matching TRBD1 (6 bases). Germline CDR1 LNHNV, CDR2 YYDKDF (reference sequence). V was trimmed by 2 bases and J by 4 bases, leaving 9 bases between them. The CDR3 extends over 13 amino acids. CDR3 nucleotides: TGTGCCACCAGCAGATCCAGGGGTTACGAGCAGTACTTC. Its protein product is CATSRSRGYEQYF.

The V and J genes are TRBV28 and TRBJ1-4, with 10 positions matching TRBD1. Germline CDR1 reads MDHEN; CDR2 reads SYDVKM. CDR3 length equals 18 residues. Germline trimming cut 5 bases from V and 0 bases from J; bases unmatched to any gene: 9. The CDR3 sequence is CASSPPGTGATTNEKLFF. The CDR3 DNA reads TGTGCCAGCAGTCCCCCCGGGACAGGGGCCACAACTAATGAAAAACTGTTTTTT. The variable domain in full, with the rest retrieved from reference TRBV28 and TRBJ1-4, is DVKVTQSSRYLVKRTGEKVFLECVQDMDHENMFWYRQDPGLGLRLIYFSYDVKMKEKGDIPEGYSVSREKKERFSLILESASTNQTSMYLCASSPPGTGATTNEKLFFGSGTQLSVL.

Remarks on this clone: The same CDR3 arises from other DNA sequences in this sample as well. This chain connects TRBV6-5 to TRBJ2-7; TRBD1 aligns across 8 bases. This CDR3 region has 13 residues. V was pared by 6 bases and J by 3 bases, with 4 bases of the junction left unmatched. Germline CDR1 and CDR2: MNHEY and SVGAGI. The CDR3 spells CASRGQASYEQYF. The CDR3 DNA reads as TGTGCCAGCAGGGGACAGGCGAGCTACGAGCAGTACTTC.

The chain combines TRBV7-2 with TRBJ1-2, with 10 bases fitting TRBD1. Losses at the gene ends were 4 bases for V and 4 bases for J; bases not matched to a gene: 18. Germline V gene sequence: CDR1 SGHTA, CDR2 FQGNSA. CDR3 length: 19 residues. The CDR3 nucleotides read TGTGCCAGCAGCTCTCAAATCCCGTTGACAGGGGGCAAGGGCTATGGCTACACCTTC. Protein product: CASSSQIPLTGGKGYGYTF.

The rearrangement links TRBV19 to TRBJ1-1, with unresolved D. Germline CDR1 LNHDA, CDR2 SQIVND (reference sequence). The CDR3 is 14 amino acids. Trimming stripped 5 bases from V and 0 bases from J, with 10 bases between. The CDR3 sequence: CASSAVHLNTEAFF. The DNA for the CDR3 is TGTGCCAGTAGTGCAGTACATTTGAACACTGAAGCTTTCTTT.

This sequence joins TRBV2 and TRBJ1-1; D remains unclear. This CDR3 contains 14 residues. CDR1 and CDR2 (germline): SNHLY, FYNNEI. Trimming removed 1 base at V and 4 bases at J, with 10 bases between. The CDR3 sequence is CASSEEFAGTEAFF. The CDR3 coding sequence is TGTGCCAGCAGTGAAGAGTTCGCGGGCACTGAAGCTTTCTTT.

This clone came up a few times. The CDR3 coding sequence is TGTGCCAGCAGTTACTCGATCGAGGCCGGGGAGCTGTTTTTT. Amino acids: CASSYSIEAGELFF. The V call is TRBV6-5, the J call TRBJ2-2, with unresolved D. Between the trimmed V and J ends, which lost 0 bases and 6 bases, there was a span of 8 bases. The CDR3 sequence is 14 residues long. Germline V CDR1 and CDR2: MNHEY, SVGAGI.

The chain employs TRBV30 and TRBJ2-3; no clear D. CDR1 GTSNPN and CDR2 SVGIG come from the germline V gene (reference sequence). This CDR3 has 12 amino acids. V lost 6 bases and J lost 4, with 11 bases in between. CDR3 DNA sequence: TGTGCCTGCCCTTTGATAGCAGATACGCAGTATTTT. Translated, it gives CACPLIADTQYF.

The chain recombines TRBV28 with TRBJ1-2; the D gene is possibly TRBD1 (5 bases). There are 15 residues in the CDR3. Trimming removed 6 bases at V and 3 bases at J, with 17 bases between. Looked up from germline, CDR1 is MDHEN and CDR2 is SYDVKM. The CDR3 region has the DNA TGTGCCAGCAGCCGATCAGCACAGGCATACTATGGCTACACCTTC. This translates into CASSRSAQAYYGYTF.

This sequence joins TRBV2 and TRBJ2-1, with 7 bases lining up with TRBD2. V lost 0 bases to trimming and J lost 7 bases; unmatched junction nucleotides: 6. Germline CDR1 SNHLY, CDR2 FYNNEI. The CDR3 has 15 amino acids. CDR3 protein: CASSEASGKLNEQFF. CDR3 coding DNA: TGTGCCAGCAGTGAAGCCAGCGGGAAGTTAAATGAGCAGTTCTTC.